This T cell receptor (beta chain) was captured by sequencing in a study of radiotherapy plus CTLA-4 blockade in lung cancer. General study findings and limits: Blood saw expansion of tumor-derived TCR clones after radiotherapy plus ipilimumab.

The repertoire was sequenced with immunoSEQ multiplex PCR; TCRdb's copy has only in-frame clones and lacks some. Found here are 45,000 to 55,000 clones, around four fifths of them singletons; the top ten hold about 2.9%. Comment on this clone: No antigen is known for it.

V was cut by 4 bases and J by 4 bases, with 11 bases left in between. This CDR3 is 14 amino acids long. From germline, CDR1 is MNHEY and CDR2 SVGAGI. Chemo-refractory metastatic non-small-cell lung cancer patients underwent focal radiation alongside CTLA-4 blockade with ipilimumab. The receptor was isolated from a human donor with non-small cell lung cancer who had a partial response to radiotherapy plus ipilimumab. The genes are TRBV6-5 and TRBJ2-1, with a tentative D call TRBD2 (5 bases). This specimen was peripheral blood, taken from a patient treated with radiotherapy plus ipilimumab. Here the CDR3 reads CASSSIGEYNEQFF. The DNA for the CDR3 is TGTGCCAGCAGTTCGATCGGGGAATACAATGAGCAGTTCTTC.